The rows below give T cell receptor beta chains drawn from one sample of a study of blood T cell repertoires in COVID-19. TCRdb's copy holds only in-frame clones and misses some; the assay was immunoSEQ multiplex PCR. The data show approximately 120,000 clones, with around 85% seen just once and around 3.3% held by the top ten. The sample taken for sequencing was peripheral blood. The receptors come from a woman older than 75 with COVID-19, enrolled during active disease. The CDR3 runs from the conserved cysteine through the conserved F or W. Each record gives: V gene, D gene, J gene, CDR3 protein, CDR3 DNA. The D gene is left open where the match is weak.

>TRBV9|TRBD2|TRBJ2-3
CASSVELAGVTDTQYF
TGTGCCAGCAGCGTAGAACTAGCGGGTGTCACAGATACGCAGTATTTT
>TRBV6-5|NA|TRBJ2-3
CASMSSGYSDTQYF
TGTGCCAGCATGTCGAGCGGATACTCAGATACGCAGTATTTT
>TRBV5-5|NA|TRBJ2-1
CASSGGLTPYNEQFF
TGTGCCAGCAGCGGCGGACTCACACCTTACAATGAGCAGTTCTTC
>TRBV7-3|NA|TRBJ2-3
CASSPRGGGTVDTQYF
TGTGCCAGCAGCCCCCGGGGAGGCGGGACCGTCGATACGCAGTATTTT
>TRBV7-2|NA|TRBJ2-2
CASSPTSGAGELFF
TGTGCCAGCAGCCCTACTAGTGGGGCCGGGGAGCTGTTTTTT
>TRBV9|NA|TRBJ1-2
CASTQGLDYGYTF
TGTGCCAGCACACAGGGTTTAGACTATGGCTACACCTTC
>TRBV5-7|NA|TRBJ2-1
CASTSGGQGTQFF
TGTGCCAGCACCTCGGGTGGGCAGGGTACACAGTTCTTC
>TRBV6-1|TRBD2|TRBJ2-7
CASSESSSGAQGYEQYF
TGTGCCAGCAGTGAAAGTAGTAGCGGGGCCCAGGGATACGAGCAGTACTTC
>TRBV28|TRBD1|TRBJ1-1
CASLTGGLNTEAFF
TGTGCCAGCCTAACAGGGGGGCTGAACACTGAAGCTTTCTTT
>TRBV18|NA|TRBJ2-1
CASSPVTGTTTGQQFF
TGTGCCAGCTCACCTGTTACAGGGACTACGACGGGTCAGCAGTTCTTC
>TRBV19|TRBD1|TRBJ1-5
CATGQGSNSNQPQHF
TGTGCCACTGGACAGGGCTCGAATAGCAATCAGCCCCAGCATTTT